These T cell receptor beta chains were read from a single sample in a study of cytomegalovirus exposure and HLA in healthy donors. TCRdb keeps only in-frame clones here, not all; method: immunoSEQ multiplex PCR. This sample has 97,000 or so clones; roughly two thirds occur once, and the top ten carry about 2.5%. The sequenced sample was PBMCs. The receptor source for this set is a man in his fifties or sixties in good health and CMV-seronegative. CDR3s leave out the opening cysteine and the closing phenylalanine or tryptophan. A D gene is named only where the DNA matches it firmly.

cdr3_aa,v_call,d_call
SVEDWGTSTDTQY,TRBV29-1,-
ASSPRAGLAGGDTQY,TRBV19,TRBD2
ASSSARGLYGYT,TRBV5-6,-
ASTGQGPYQPQH,TRBV19,TRBD1
AGHDATGSNQPQH,TRBV6-6,-
SVKREGYEQY,TRBV29-1,TRBD2
ASSPGTSGTETQY,TRBV19,TRBD2
ASSQTDYEQY,TRBV11-2,-
ASSIPWQDYGYT,TRBV19,-
ASSLWDRGTAYEQY,TRBV28,TRBD1
ASSERGRDYGYT,TRBV18,TRBD1
ASSSKAGGAAKNIQY,TRBV19,-
ATSNRDKINEQF,TRBV15,-
ASSLAGQGNTEAF,TRBV28,TRBD1
ASKTTVSGNTIY,TRBV6-5,-
ASSYAPGTGELF,TRBV6-5,-
ASNLLRPGLAGEQLNTDTQY,TRBV28,TRBD2
ASSLARVFGEQY,TRBV11-2,-
ASSMEGSSYEQY,TRBV6-1,-
ASNTGSGANVLT,TRBV19,-
ASSFDRGTQPQH,TRBV28,TRBD1
ASSPYGGNEKLF,TRBV7-8,-
ASSRGLAGLEGTDTQY,TRBV10-1,TRBD2
ASSVKEDSYEQY,TRBV9,-
ASSLRASGYINTQY,TRBV27,TRBD2
ASAKTSGGLHTQY,TRBV19,TRBD2
ASSLERGRAYNEQF,TRBV5-4,TRBD1
ASSSPPTGRETQY,TRBV28,TRBD1
ASSPSLQANNEQF,TRBV9,-
ARRTVNSPLH,TRBV27,-